Below are 8 T cell receptor beta chains sequenced from a single sample in a study of blood T cells in healthy people across ages. PCR was performed a second time for roughly 7 to 12 cycles using a sample-barcoded 5' primer and a J-beta primer mix. From the 5' RACE reads, TCRdb called clonotypes with MiXCR, one entry per CDR3 protein. Of fewer than 900,000 distinct CDR3 sequences listed, about 42% are singletons. The sequenced sample was blood. The source is a woman in her fifties or sixties in good health.

The chain carries TRBV10-3 and TRBJ2-6; no firm D call. Trimming cost V 5 bases and J 1 base, with 12 bases left between them. There are 16 residues in the CDR3. The germline V gene has CDR1 ENHRY and CDR2 SYGVKD. Here the CDR3 reads CAISSRDPSGANVLTF. In DNA form, the CDR3 reads TGTGCCATCAGTTCCCGTGACCCATCTGGGGCCAACGTCCTGACTTTC.

The V gene is TRBV24-1, the J gene TRBJ2-1; 7 nucleotides line up with TRBD2. Germline CDR1 and CDR2: KGHDR and SFDVKD. The ends lost 4 bases at V and 14 bases at J; junction bases unmatched: 19. The CDR3 is made up of 16 amino acids. The CDR3 here is CATSDGDPGTIGSEFF. As DNA, the CDR3 is TGTGCCACCAGTGACGGAGACCCCGGGACTATCGGGAGCGAGTTCTTC.

This clonotype showed up just a few times. The chain has TRBV2 and TRBJ1-4; the D is unclear. The CDR3 has 13 amino acids. Looked up from germline, CDR1 is SNHLY and CDR2 is FYNNEI. V was cut by 3 bases and J by 8 bases, with 10 bases left in between. The CDR3 nucleotides read TGTGCCAGCAGTGAGGCGGCCGGGGAAAAACTGTTTTTT. Amino acid sequence: CASSEAAGEKLFF.

V is TRBV9 and J is TRBJ2-2; D unclear. The CDR3 runs 13 residues. Germline V gene sequence: CDR1 SGDLS, CDR2 YYNGEE. V lost 0 bases and J 5 bases, leaving 5 bases between the germline ends. CDR3 region: CASSVEATGELFF. The CDR3, as DNA: TGTGCCAGCAGCGTAGAGGCTACCGGGGAGCTGTTTTTT.

The V gene is TRBV27, the J gene TRBJ2-1, with TRBD1 matching over 10 bases. After removal of 6 bases from V and 2 bases from J, the junction contained 4 bases not matched to a gene. Germline assignment: CDR1 MNHEY and CDR2 SMNVEV (reference sequence). The CDR3 totals 15 residues. The CDR3: CASRGGQGTYNEQFF. DNA of the CDR3: TGTGCCAGCAGGGGGGGACAGGGGACCTACAATGAGCAGTTCTTC.

The chain employs TRBV3-1 and TRBJ2-7; either TRBD1 or TRBD2 may supply D (5 bases each). Looked up from germline, CDR1 is LGHDT and CDR2 is YNNKEL (reference sequence). This CDR3 spans 13 amino acids. V gave up 5 bases and J gave up 7 bases, with 15 bases separating them. CDR3 amino acids: CASSSGRSLEQYF. CDR3 DNA sequence: TGTGCCAGCAGCTCGGGACGTTCTCTGGAGCAGTACTTC.

This sequence joins TRBV29-1 and TRBJ2-5, with TRBD1 matching 9 bases. The J segment lost 11 bases and the V segment lost 7 bases, leaving 17 bases of the junction unmatched. Germline values: CDR1 SQVTM, CDR2 ANQGSEA. The CDR3 totals 14 residues. The DNA of the CDR3 is TGCAGCGCATTGGGGGACAGGGACCATCGGGAGCAGTACTTC. It specifies CSALGDRDHREQYF.

This clonotype was found many times. V usage is TRBV7-2 and J usage is TRBJ2-7; 8 nucleotides align to TRBD2. The CDR3 has 14 residues. V was pared by 7 bases and J by 1 base, with 6 bases of the junction left unmatched. Germline CDR1 reads SGHTA; CDR2 reads FQGNSA. CDR3 bases: TGTGCCAGCAAACCGACTAGCGTTTCCTACGAGCAGTACTTC. Translated, it gives CASKPTSVSYEQYF. Combining the CDR3 with reference TRBV7-2 and TRBJ2-7 gives the whole variable domain GAGVSQSPSNKVTEKGKDVELRCDPISGHTALYWYRQSLGQGLEFLIYFQGNSAPDKSGLPSDRFSAERTGGSVSTLTIQRTQQEDSAVYLCASKPTSVSYEQYFGPGTRLTVT.